Listed below are T cell receptor beta chains from one sample, sequenced in a study of neurological immune-mediated disorders. TCRdb reprocessed the 5' RACE reads with MiXCR, giving one entry per CDR3 protein. Here the sample spans 25,000 to 35,000 distinct CDR3 sequences, over 12% being singletons. The specimen sequenced was PBMCs. Receptors were obtained from a man in his 70s in good health. Both conserved end residues are trimmed from each CDR3. The order of the fields is CDR3 protein, J gene, clone size, V gene. Not all rows give a size; the values are once, few, many and, for expanded clones, a class.

SAYGQGASGYT,TRBJ1-2,many,TRBV20-1
ASSRLFYNSPLH,TRBJ1-6,many,TRBV12-3/TRBV12-4
ASSSDRAENKY,TRBJ2-5,once,TRBV7-7
ASSQADTGELF,TRBJ2-2,many,TRBV4-1
ASSDFWGGARDTQY,TRBJ2-3,-,TRBV25-1
ASSFRRADNTEAF,TRBJ1-1,-,TRBV11-3
SASGAGEFYNTEAF,TRBJ1-1,many,TRBV20-1
ASSEVGGPLSPLH,TRBJ1-6,many,TRBV6-1
ASSSGTGRGRPGTQY,TRBJ2-3,-,TRBV18
SATDNSGRGGQPQH,TRBJ1-5,many,TRBV20-1
ASRWTGGGYT,TRBJ1-2,many,TRBV12-3/TRBV12-4
ASSSTGESYEQY,TRBJ2-7,-,TRBV7-9
ASSRVIRGGIGTDTQY,TRBJ2-3,many,TRBV6-1
ASSLTGRGYEQY,TRBJ2-7,many,TRBV5-1
ASSAGTGGGFATDTQY,TRBJ2-3,many,TRBV7-3
ASSARTSGGHTDTQY,TRBJ2-3,-,TRBV7-3
ASSLVTGGGPTSNQPQH,TRBJ1-5,many,TRBV7-2
ASSQNRGPYEQY,TRBJ2-7,-,TRBV4-1
ANSVGHLDGYT,TRBJ1-2,-,TRBV5-1
ASSRTGVQDNEQF,TRBJ2-1,many,TRBV7-2
SAQRGSNTEAF,TRBJ1-1,many,TRBV20-1
ASSESWGADTQY,TRBJ2-3,many,TRBV2
ASSLSTSGRVGQY,TRBJ2-7,-,TRBV28
ASGPLSSPYEQY,TRBJ2-7,many,TRBV12-5
ASSSSGTPGAYGYT,TRBJ1-2,many,TRBV27
ASSLTTGLNEQF,TRBJ2-1,many,TRBV5-1
SVLGAETQY,TRBJ2-5,few,TRBV29-1
ASGTGEAEAF,TRBJ1-1,many,TRBV28
SAASRYSYNEQF,TRBJ2-1,many,TRBV20-1
ASSSQGRNTEAF,TRBJ1-1,many,TRBV18
ASSIDGTQETQY,TRBJ2-5,many,TRBV9
ASRIRQGPTYEQY,TRBJ2-7,many,TRBV7-2
ASSLAFRVDTQY,TRBJ2-3,many,TRBV7-2
ASSSSATDSQY,TRBJ2-3,-,TRBV7-9
ASSPQGGNTGELF,TRBJ2-2,many,TRBV9
ASSPYSGGDPTTQY,TRBJ2-7,many,TRBV7-8
ASSHRGRGGAGDTQY,TRBJ2-3,many,TRBV5-1
ASSQEGWNEQF,TRBJ2-1,many,TRBV4-3
ASRRTGAYEQY,TRBJ2-7,many,TRBV6-5
ASSFRGQNTEAF,TRBJ1-1,large,TRBV5-1
ASSSRPGLAGGGNEQF,TRBJ2-1,many,TRBV7-3
ASSSSNRGETQY,TRBJ2-5,many,TRBV5-5
ASSLSAVSTEAF,TRBJ1-1,many,TRBV7-9
ASSYSASGGGLEAF,TRBJ1-1,many,TRBV6-2/TRBV6-3
ASSQKGGLELTDTQY,TRBJ2-3,many,TRBV4-2
ASSRATDTQY,TRBJ2-3,-,TRBV7-9
ASSGWGFQGANTQY,TRBJ2-3,many,TRBV5-6
SARDEVGRNQPQH,TRBJ1-5,many,TRBV20-1
ASRRGGLGNEQF,TRBJ2-1,many,TRBV6-2/TRBV6-3
ASSKANHYNEQF,TRBJ2-1,once,TRBV12-3/TRBV12-4
ASTKAGSIGYGYT,TRBJ1-2,many,TRBV19
ASSLGTYYEQY,TRBJ2-7,many,TRBV7-9
ASSNQRETGGSPLH,TRBJ1-6,many,TRBV21-1
SARGRRGGYEQY,TRBJ2-7,many,TRBV20-1
AISDLGIGQF,TRBJ2-1,many,TRBV10-3